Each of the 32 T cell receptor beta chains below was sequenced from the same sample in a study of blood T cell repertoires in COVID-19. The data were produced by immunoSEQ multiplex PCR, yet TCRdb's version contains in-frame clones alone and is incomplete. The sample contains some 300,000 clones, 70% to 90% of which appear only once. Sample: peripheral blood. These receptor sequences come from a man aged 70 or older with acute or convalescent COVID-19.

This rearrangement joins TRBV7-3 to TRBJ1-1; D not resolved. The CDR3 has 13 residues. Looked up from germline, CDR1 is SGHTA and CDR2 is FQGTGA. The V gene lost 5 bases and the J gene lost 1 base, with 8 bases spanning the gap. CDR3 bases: TGTGCCAGCAGCGATCAGAAGAACACTGAAGCTTTCTTT. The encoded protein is CASSDQKNTEAFF. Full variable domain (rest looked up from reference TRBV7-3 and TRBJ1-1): GAGVSQTPSNKVTEKGKYVELRCDPISGHTALYWYRQSLGQGPEFLIYFQGTGAADDSGLPNDRFFAVRPEGSVSTLKIQRTERGDSAVYLCASSDQKNTEAFFGQGTRLTVV.

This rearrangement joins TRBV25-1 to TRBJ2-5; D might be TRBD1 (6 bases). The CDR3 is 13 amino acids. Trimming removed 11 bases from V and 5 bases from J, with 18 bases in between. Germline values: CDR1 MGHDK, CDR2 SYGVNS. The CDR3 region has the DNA TGTGCCTCCTCAATACAGGGATGGGAGACCCAGTACTTC. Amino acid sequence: CASSIQGWETQYF.

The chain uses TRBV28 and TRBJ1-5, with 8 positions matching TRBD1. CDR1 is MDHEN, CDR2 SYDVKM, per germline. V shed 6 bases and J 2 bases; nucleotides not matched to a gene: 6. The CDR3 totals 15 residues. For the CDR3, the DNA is TGTGCCAGCAGCCTAGGGACAGGAGGCAATCAGCCCCAGCATTTT. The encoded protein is CASSLGTGGNQPQHF.

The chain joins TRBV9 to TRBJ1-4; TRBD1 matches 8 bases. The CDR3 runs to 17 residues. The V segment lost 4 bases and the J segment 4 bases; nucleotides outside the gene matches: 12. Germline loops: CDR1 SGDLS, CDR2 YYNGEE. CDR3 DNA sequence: TGTGCCAGCAGCCCGACAGGGGCTTGGGGGAGTAATGAAAAACTGTTTTTT. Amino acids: CASSPTGAWGSNEKLFF.

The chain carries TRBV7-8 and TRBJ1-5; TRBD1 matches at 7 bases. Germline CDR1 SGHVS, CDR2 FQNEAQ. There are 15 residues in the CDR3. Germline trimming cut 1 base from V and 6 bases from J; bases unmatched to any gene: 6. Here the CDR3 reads CASSLVDRAGQPQHF. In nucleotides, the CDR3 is TGTGCCAGCAGCTTAGTTGACAGGGCAGGTCAGCCCCAGCATTTT.

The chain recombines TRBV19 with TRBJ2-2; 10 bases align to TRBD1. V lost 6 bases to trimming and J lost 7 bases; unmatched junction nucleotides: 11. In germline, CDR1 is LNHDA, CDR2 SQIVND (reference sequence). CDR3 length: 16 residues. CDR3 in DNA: TGTGCCAGTAGCTCTTTATGGGACAGGGGTGGCGGGGAGCTGTTTTTT. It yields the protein CASSSLWDRGGGELFF.

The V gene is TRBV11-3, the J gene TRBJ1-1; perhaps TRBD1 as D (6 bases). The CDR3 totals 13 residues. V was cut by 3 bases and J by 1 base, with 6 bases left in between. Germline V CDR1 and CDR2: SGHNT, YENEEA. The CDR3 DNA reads TGTGCCAGCAGCTTGGACAGGAACACTGAAGCTTTCTTT. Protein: CASSLDRNTEAFF.

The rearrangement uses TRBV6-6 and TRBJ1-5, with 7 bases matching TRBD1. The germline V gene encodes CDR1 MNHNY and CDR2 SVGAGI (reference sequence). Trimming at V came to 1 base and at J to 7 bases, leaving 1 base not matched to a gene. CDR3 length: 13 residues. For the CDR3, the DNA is TGTGCCAGCAGTTACTTAGGGGGCCAGCCCCAGCATTTT. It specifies CASSYLGGQPQHF.

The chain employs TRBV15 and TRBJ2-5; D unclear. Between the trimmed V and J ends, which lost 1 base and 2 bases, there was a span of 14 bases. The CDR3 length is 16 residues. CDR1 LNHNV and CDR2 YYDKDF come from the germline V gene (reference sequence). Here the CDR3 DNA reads TGTGCCACCAGCAGAGGCCGTGGCATACAACAAGAGACCCAGTACTTC. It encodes CATSRGRGIQQETQYF.

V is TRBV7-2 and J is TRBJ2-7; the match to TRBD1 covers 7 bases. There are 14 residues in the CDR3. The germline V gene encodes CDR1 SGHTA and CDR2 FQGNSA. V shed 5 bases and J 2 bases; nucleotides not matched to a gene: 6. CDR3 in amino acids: CASSPQGTPYEQYF. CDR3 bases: TGTGCCAGCAGCCCACAGGGGACGCCCTACGAGCAGTACTTC.

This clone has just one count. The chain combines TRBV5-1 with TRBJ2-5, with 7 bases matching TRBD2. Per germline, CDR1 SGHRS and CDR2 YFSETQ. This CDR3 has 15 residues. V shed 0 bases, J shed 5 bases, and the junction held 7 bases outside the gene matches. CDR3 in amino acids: CASSLGLAGPETQYF. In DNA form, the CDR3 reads TGCGCCAGCAGCTTGGGTTTAGCGGGTCCCGAGACCCAGTACTTC.

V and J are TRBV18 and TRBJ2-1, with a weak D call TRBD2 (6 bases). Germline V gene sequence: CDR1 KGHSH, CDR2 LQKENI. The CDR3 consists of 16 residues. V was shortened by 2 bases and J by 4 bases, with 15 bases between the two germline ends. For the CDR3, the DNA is TGTGCCAGCTCACCAAACGCGGGATCGGTATACAATGAGCAGTTCTTC. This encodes CASSPNAGSVYNEQFF.

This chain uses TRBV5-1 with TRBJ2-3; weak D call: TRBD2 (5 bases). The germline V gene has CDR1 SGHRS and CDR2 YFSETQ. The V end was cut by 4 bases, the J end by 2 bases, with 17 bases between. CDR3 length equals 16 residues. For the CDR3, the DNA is TGCGCCAGCAGCATCGGGTACGTCCGGGACACAGATACGCAGTATTTT. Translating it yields CASSIGYVRDTDTQYF. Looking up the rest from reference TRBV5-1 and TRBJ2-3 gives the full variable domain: KAGVTQTPRYLIKTRGQQVTLSCSPISGHRSVSWYQQTPGQGLQFLFEYFSETQRNKGNFPGRFSGRQFSNSRSEMNVSTLELGDSALYLCASSIGYVRDTDTQYFGPGTRLTVL.

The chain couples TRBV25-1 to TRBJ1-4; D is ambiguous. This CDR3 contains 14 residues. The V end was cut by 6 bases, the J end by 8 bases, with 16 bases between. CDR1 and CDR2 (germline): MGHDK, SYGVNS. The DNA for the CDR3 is TGTGCCAGCAGGGGGAGGGCAGGCGGAGAAAAACTGTTTTTT. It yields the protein CASRGRAGGEKLFF. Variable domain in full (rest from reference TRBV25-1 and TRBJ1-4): EADIYQTPRYLVIGTGKKITLECSQTMGHDKMYWYQQDPGMELHLIHYSYGVNSTEKGDLSSESTVSRIRTEHFPLTLESARPSHTSQYLCASRGRAGGEKLFFGSGTQLSVL.

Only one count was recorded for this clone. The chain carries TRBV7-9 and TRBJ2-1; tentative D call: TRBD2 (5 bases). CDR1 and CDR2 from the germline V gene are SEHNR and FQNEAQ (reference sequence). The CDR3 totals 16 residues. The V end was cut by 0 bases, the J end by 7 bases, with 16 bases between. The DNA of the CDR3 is TGTGCCAGCAGCTTAGCCGTTACCGCGGGTCGGAATGAGCAGTTCTTC. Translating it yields CASSLAVTAGRNEQFF.

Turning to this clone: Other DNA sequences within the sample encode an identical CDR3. CDR3 protein: CASSRDLSYEQYF. The CDR3 coding sequence is TGTGCCAGCAGCCGGGACTTATCCTACGAGCAGTACTTC. The J gene is TRBJ2-7, the V gene TRBV7-9; TRBD2 is a possible D gene (6 bases). V gave up 5 bases and J gave up 1 base, with 9 bases separating them. There are 13 residues in the CDR3. In germline, CDR1 is SEHNR, CDR2 FQNEAQ (reference sequence).

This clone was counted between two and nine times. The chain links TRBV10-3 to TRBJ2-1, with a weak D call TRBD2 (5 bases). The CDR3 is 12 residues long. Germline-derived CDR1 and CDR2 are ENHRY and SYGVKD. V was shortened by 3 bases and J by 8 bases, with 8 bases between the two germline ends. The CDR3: CAISDAGYEQFF. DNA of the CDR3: TGTGCCATCAGTGATGCGGGTTATGAGCAGTTCTTC.

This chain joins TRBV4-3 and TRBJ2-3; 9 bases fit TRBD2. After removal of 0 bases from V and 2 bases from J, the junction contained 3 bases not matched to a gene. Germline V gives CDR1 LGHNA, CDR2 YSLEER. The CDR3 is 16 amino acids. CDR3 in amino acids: CASSQEGLANTDTQYF. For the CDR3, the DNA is TGCGCCAGCAGCCAAGAGGGACTAGCTAACACAGATACGCAGTATTTT.

CDR3 in DNA: TGTGCCAGTAGTACCGCCGACAGGGGAGGCTATGGCTACACCTTC. Amino acid sequence: CASSTADRGGYGYTF. The chain recombines TRBV19 with TRBJ1-2; 8 bases align to TRBD1. In germline, CDR1 is LNHDA, CDR2 SQIVND (reference sequence). The CDR3 is made up of 15 amino acids. V gave up 4 bases and J gave up 4 bases; unmatched junction bases: 8.

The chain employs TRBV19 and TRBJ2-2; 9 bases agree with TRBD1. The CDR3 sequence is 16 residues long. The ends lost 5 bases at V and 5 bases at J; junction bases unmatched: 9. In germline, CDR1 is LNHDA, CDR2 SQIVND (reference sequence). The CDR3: CASSVLQGALTGELFF. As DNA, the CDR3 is TGTGCCAGTAGTGTATTACAGGGGGCGCTTACCGGGGAGCTGTTTTTT.

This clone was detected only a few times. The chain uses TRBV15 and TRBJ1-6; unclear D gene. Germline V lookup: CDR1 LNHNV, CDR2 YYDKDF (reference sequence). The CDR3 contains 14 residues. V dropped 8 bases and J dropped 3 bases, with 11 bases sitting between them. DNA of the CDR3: TGTGCCACCGCCCGGGGAGGCTATAATTCACCCCTCCACTTT. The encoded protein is CATARGGYNSPLHF.

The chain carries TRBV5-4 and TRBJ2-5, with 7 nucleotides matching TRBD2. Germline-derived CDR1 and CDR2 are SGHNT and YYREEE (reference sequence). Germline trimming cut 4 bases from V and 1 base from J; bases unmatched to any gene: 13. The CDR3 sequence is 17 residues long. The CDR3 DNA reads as TGTGCCAGCAGCGCACCTAAAGCGGGGAAGATCCAAGAGACCCAGTACTTC. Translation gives CASSAPKAGKIQETQYF. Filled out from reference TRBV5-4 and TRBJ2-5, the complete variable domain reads ETGVTQSPTHLIKTRGQQVTLRCSSQSGHNTVSWYQQALGQGPQFIFQYYREEENGRGNFPPRFSGLQFPNYSSELNVNALELDDSALYLCASSAPKAGKIQETQYFGPGTRLLVL.

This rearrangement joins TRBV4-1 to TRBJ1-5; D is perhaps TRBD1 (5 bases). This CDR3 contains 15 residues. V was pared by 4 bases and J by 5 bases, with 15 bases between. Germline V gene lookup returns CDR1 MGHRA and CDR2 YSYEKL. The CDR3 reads CASSPRGTGDQPQHF. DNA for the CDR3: TGCGCCAGCAGCCCCCGGGGGACTGGTGATCAGCCCCAGCATTTT.

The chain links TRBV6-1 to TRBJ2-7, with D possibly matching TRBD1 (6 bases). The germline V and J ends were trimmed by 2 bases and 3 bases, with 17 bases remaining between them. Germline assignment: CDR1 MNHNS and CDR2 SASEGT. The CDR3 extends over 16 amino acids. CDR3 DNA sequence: TGTGCCAGCAGTGAATGGGCCACAGGGTACGTCTACGAGCAGTACTTC. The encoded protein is CASSEWATGYVYEQYF.

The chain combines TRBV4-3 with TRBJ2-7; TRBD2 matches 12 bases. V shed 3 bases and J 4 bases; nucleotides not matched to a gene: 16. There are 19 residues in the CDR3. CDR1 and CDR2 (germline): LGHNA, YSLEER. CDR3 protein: CASSQEQGAPSGREYEQYF. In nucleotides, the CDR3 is TGCGCCAGCAGCCAGGAGCAGGGGGCACCTAGCGGGAGGGAGTACGAGCAGTACTTC.

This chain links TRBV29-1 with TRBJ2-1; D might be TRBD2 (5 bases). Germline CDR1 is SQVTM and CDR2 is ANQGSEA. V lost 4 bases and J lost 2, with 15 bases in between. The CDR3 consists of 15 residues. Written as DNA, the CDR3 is TGCAGCGTTGCCAAACTAGTTTTCCCCTACAATGAGCAGTTCTTC. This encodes CSVAKLVFPYNEQFF.

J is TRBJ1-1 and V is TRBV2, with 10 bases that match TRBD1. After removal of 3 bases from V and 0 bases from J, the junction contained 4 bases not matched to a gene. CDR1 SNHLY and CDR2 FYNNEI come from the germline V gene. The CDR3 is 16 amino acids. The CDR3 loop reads CASSDRQGALNTEAFF. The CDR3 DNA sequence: TGTGCCAGCAGTGACAGACAGGGGGCCTTGAACACTGAAGCTTTCTTT.

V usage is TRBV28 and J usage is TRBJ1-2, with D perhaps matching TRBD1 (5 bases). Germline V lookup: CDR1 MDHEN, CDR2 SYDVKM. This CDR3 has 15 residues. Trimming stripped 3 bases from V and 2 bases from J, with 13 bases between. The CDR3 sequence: CASSFAGRGNYGYTF. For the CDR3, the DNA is TGTGCCAGCAGTTTCGCCGGGAGGGGAAACTATGGCTACACCTTC.

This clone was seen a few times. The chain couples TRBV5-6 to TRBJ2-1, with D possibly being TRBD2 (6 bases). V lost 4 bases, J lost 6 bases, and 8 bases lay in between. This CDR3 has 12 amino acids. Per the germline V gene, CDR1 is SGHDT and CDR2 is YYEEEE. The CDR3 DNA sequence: TGTGCCAGCAGCCTGGGACTCAATGAGCAGTTCTTC. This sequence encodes CASSLGLNEQFF.

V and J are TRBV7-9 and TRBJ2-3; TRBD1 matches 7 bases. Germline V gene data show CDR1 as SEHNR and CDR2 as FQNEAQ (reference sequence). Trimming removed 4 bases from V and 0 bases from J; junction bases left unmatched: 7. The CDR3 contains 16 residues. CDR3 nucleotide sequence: TGTGCCAGCAGCTCCTCAGGGGGTGGCAGCACAGATACGCAGTATTTT. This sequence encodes CASSSSGGGSTDTQYF.

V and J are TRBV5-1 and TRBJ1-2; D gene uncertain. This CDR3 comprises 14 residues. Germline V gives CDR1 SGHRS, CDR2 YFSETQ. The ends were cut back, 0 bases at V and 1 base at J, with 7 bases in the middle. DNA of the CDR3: TGCGCCAGCAGCTTGGGGGCCAATAACTATGGCTACACCTTC. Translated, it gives CASSLGANNYGYTF.

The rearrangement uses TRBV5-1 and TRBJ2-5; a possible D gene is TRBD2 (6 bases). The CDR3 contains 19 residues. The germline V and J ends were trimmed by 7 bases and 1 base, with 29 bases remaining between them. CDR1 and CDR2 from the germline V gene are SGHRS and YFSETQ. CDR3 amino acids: CASSRQARARGQGQETQYF. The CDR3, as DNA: TGCGCCAGCTCCAGGCAGGCCCGGGCGCGGGGCCAGGGCCAAGAGACCCAGTACTTC. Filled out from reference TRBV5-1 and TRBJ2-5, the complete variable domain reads KAGVTQTPRYLIKTRGQQVTLSCSPISGHRSVSWYQQTPGQGLQFLFEYFSETQRNKGNFPGRFSGRQFSNSRSEMNVSTLELGDSALYLCASSRQARARGQGQETQYFGPGTRLLVL.